This passage covers 27 T cell receptor beta chains from one sample sequenced in a study of vaccination and CD4 T cells after COVID-19. At the Johns Hopkins FTIC core, DNA taken from cultured CD4+ T cells was sequenced by way of the Oncomine TCR Beta short-read assay. TCRdb re-analysed the PCR reads in MiXCR, keeping a single row per CDR3 protein. Of around 2,000 distinct CDR3 sequences detected, about 43% appear once; the ten largest clones hold around two thirds. These TCRs are of unknown antigen specificity. Indicated treatment: roughly 10-day PBMC culture with coronavirus spike peptide pools or control peptides (ViraFEST assay). Prior to the COVID-19 pandemic (2011-2018), the unexposed donor's CD4+ T cells were collected. The sequenced material came from CD4+ T cells from blood, cultured in vitro. Source of these receptors: a human donor in good health.

The genes are TRBV23-1 and TRBJ1-6; a possible D gene is TRBD1 (6 bases). TRBV23-1 is placed among ORFs of uncertain function. The CDR3 has 18 residues. V was clipped by 6 bases and J by 10 bases, with 28 bases between them. CDR3 sequence (DNA): TGCGCCAGCAGCCAGGGGCAGCGGCGTCCCGAATGGGGGTCACCCCTCCACTTT. Protein: CASSQGQRRPEWGSPLHF.

The J gene is TRBJ2-2, the V gene TRBV9; TRBD1 or TRBD2 may be the D gene (6 bases each). Deletions cut 2 bases from V and 0 bases from J, with 11 bases between. Germline CDR1 and CDR2: SGDLS and YYNGEE. The CDR3 loop spans 16 amino acids. The CDR3 nucleotides read TGTGCCAGCAGCGTTACAGGGACTGCGAACACCGGGGAGCTGTTTTTT. Its protein product is CASSVTGTANTGELFF.

This chain uses TRBV20-1 with TRBJ1-4; 7 bases are shared with TRBD1. Germline loops: CDR1 DFQATT, CDR2 SNEGSKA (reference sequence). With 2 bases clipped from V and 5 bases from J, the junction kept 11 bases outside the gene matches. The length of the CDR3 is 16 residues. The chain's CDR3 is CSARRDSPRVNEKLFF. In DNA form, the CDR3 reads TGCAGTGCTAGAAGGGACAGCCCAAGGGTAAATGAAAAACTGTTTTTT.

The chain employs TRBV7-6 and TRBJ2-6; tentative D call: TRBD2 (6 bases). V lost 0 bases and J 0 bases, leaving 9 bases between the germline ends. The germline V gene has CDR1 SGHVS and CDR2 FNYEAQ. This CDR3 contains 17 residues. The CDR3 reads CASSLAPGGSGANVLTF. CDR3 nucleotides: TGTGCCAGCAGCTTAGCTCCCGGGGGCTCTGGGGCCAACGTCCTGACTTTC.

This clonotype was observed a few times. V usage is TRBV7-8 and J usage is TRBJ1-5, with D hard to call. CDR3 length: 12 residues. V lost 2 bases and J 3 bases, leaving 2 bases between the germline ends. In germline, CDR1 is SGHVS, CDR2 FQNEAQ. CDR3 in amino acids: CASSLNNQPQHF. CDR3 coding DNA: TGTGCCAGCAGCTTAAACAATCAGCCCCAGCATTTT.

This clonotype was detected only a few times. The rearrangement links TRBV24-1 to TRBJ2-2, with a weak D call TRBD2 (6 bases). Germline lookup yields CDR1 KGHDR and CDR2 SFDVKD. V was trimmed by 9 bases and J by 4 bases, leaving 11 bases between them. This CDR3 has 13 residues. Here the CDR3 reads CATRGYGTGELFF. For the CDR3, the DNA is TGTGCCACCCGGGGGTATGGCACCGGGGAGCTGTTTTTT.

This clonotype qualifies as large (0.1 to 1%). The chain couples TRBV7-8 to TRBJ1-5; 10 nucleotides line up with TRBD1. The length of the CDR3 is 18 residues. V lost 5 bases, J lost 4 bases, and 14 bases stayed unmatched. From germline, CDR1 is SGHVS and CDR2 FQNEAQ. The CDR3 DNA reads TGTGCCAGCAGCCTCCGGGACAGGGGTTTTATGCGAAATCAGCCCCAGCATTTT. This translates into CASSLRDRGFMRNQPQHF.

The genes are TRBV6-4 and TRBJ1-5, with D perhaps matching TRBD1 (5 bases). Germline CDR1 reads MRHNA; CDR2 reads SNTAGT. The CDR3 runs to 13 residues. Trimming pared 4 bases from V and 2 bases from J, leaving 6 bases between. The CDR3 coding sequence is TGTGCCAGCAGTGGGGGCGGCAATCAGCCCCAGCATTTT. Protein sequence: CASSGGGNQPQHF.

This clonotype was observed a few times. The chain uses TRBV27 and TRBJ2-1, with D possibly TRBD2 on 5 matching bases. This CDR3 has 14 amino acids. V lost 0 bases, J lost 6 bases, and 9 bases lay in between. CDR1 is MNHEY and CDR2 is SMNVEV in the germline V gene (reference sequence). CDR3 nucleotides: TGTGCCAGCAGTTTATCGACGAGCGGCAATGAGCAGTTCTTC. It codes for CASSLSTSGNEQFF.

This clonotype was detected only a few times. Here the CDR3 reads CASSPWKGEGSPLHF. The CDR3 coding sequence is TGTGCCAGCAGTCCCTGGAAGGGGGAAGGTTCACCCCTCCACTTT. This chain uses TRBV6-2 or TRBV6-3 with TRBJ1-6, with D possibly being TRBD1 (6 bases). The CDR3 spans 15 residues. Germline CDR1 and CDR2: MNHEY and SVGEGT. The V end lost 5 bases, the J end lost 9 bases, and 17 bases lay between the germline ends.

V usage is TRBV6-2 or TRBV6-3 and J usage is TRBJ1-5; possible D gene TRBD1, 6 bases. The V end was cut by 5 bases, the J end by 8 bases, with 16 bases between. In germline, CDR1 is MNHEY, CDR2 SVGEGT. This CDR3 has 14 amino acids. The CDR3 coding sequence is TGTGCCAGCAGTAAAAGGGGGGCGGAAGAGCCCCAGCATTTT. Translating gives CASSKRGAEEPQHF.

V and J are TRBV6-1 and TRBJ1-6, with D maybe TRBD1 (5 bases). With 2 bases removed from V and 4 bases from J, the gap between germline ends came to 12 bases. CDR3 length: 16 residues. Germline values: CDR1 MNHNS, CDR2 SASEGT. CDR3 nucleotides: TGTGCCAGCAGTGAAAGGGCGGGGCAGTATAATTCACCCCTCCACTTT. It yields the protein CASSERAGQYNSPLHF.

To note about this clonotype: The CDR3 ends on some other residue instead of the conserved phenylalanine or tryptophan, so this is likely a read error. The gene calls are TRBV10-3 and TRBJ1-1; TRBD1 agrees at 7 bases. With V trimmed by 0 bases and J by 5 bases, 3 bases remained unmatched. CDR1 is ENHRY and CDR2 is SYGVKD in the germline V gene. The CDR3 loop spans 14 amino acids. CDR3 bases: TGTGCCATCAGTGAGTCTAGGGGGCAAACTGAAGCTTTCTTG. It specifies CAISESRGQTEAFL.

The sample holds a few counts of this clonotype. This chain uses TRBV20-1 with TRBJ1-6; TRBD1 is a possible D gene (6 bases). The germline gives CDR1 DFQATT, CDR2 SNEGSKA (reference sequence). The CDR3 loop spans 15 amino acids. V lost 0 bases and J lost 10, with 16 bases in between. This CDR3 reads CSARDSETGVSPLHF. CDR3 DNA: TGCAGTGCTAGAGATTCGGAGACAGGAGTCTCACCCCTCCACTTT.

The V call is TRBV27, the J call TRBJ1-2; 9 bases map to TRBD1. Germline CDR1 reads MNHEY; CDR2 reads SMNVEV (reference sequence). With V trimmed by 6 bases and J by 7 bases, 12 bases remained unmatched. The CDR3 is made up of 15 amino acids. CDR3 region: CASRAGQGRMVGYTF. The CDR3 nucleotides are TGTGCCAGCAGAGCCGGACAGGGGAGAATGGTTGGCTACACCTTC.

By its share, this clonotype is medium-sized. The V call is TRBV7-2, the J call TRBJ2-4, with a weak D call TRBD1 (5 bases). Trimming shortened V by 2 bases and J by 7 bases, and 12 bases separated the two germline ends. CDR3 length: 14 residues. Germline CDR1 is SGHTA and CDR2 is FQGNSA. CDR3 protein: CASSLPGRVNIQYF. Here the CDR3 DNA reads TGTGCCAGCAGCTTACCGGGCAGGGTTAACATTCAGTACTTC.

This clonotype was observed a few times. J is TRBJ1-6 and V is TRBV20-1; D might be TRBD1 (5 bases). The CDR3 runs to 15 residues. Trimming shortened V by 0 bases and J by 6 bases, and 12 bases separated the two germline ends. Germline V gives CDR1 DFQATT, CDR2 SNEGSKA (reference sequence). The CDR3 region has the DNA TGCAGTGCTAGAGATAGGGGTTCGCCTAATTCACCCCTCCACTTT. Translating gives CSARDRGSPNSPLHF.

The chain links TRBV27 to TRBJ2-5; D possibly corresponds to TRBD1 (5 bases). Germline V lookup: CDR1 MNHEY, CDR2 SMNVEV (reference sequence). CDR3 length: 13 amino acids. Trimming removed 8 bases from V and 3 bases from J, with 13 bases in between. The CDR3 protein is CASSWGGEETQYF. The CDR3 nucleotides are TGTGCCAGCTCCTGGGGCGGTGAAGAGACCCAGTACTTC.

This clonotype was detected a few times. In DNA, the CDR3 is TGTGCCAGCAGCCACCCCACTGCCTGGGGAGGCTACACCTTC. It yields the protein CASSHPTAWGGYTF. This chain joins TRBV21-1 and TRBJ1-2. TRBV21-1 is deemed a pseudogene. This CDR3 is built from 14 residues.

The chain is built from TRBV4-1 and TRBJ2-1; D remains unclear. The CDR3 is made up of 16 amino acids. Germline V gene lookup returns CDR1 MGHRA and CDR2 YSYEKL. Trimming pared 0 bases from V and 9 bases from J, leaving 18 bases between. The CDR3 region is CASSQDVLRLTGEQFF. In DNA, the CDR3 is TGCGCCAGCAGCCAAGATGTTCTCAGGCTAACGGGTGAGCAGTTCTTC.

This clonotype came up a few times. The gene calls are TRBV27 and TRBJ1-5, with 7 bases that match TRBD1. V shed 6 bases, J shed 4 bases, and the junction held 6 bases outside the gene matches. The CDR3 consists of 14 residues. The germline gives CDR1 MNHEY, CDR2 SMNVEV (reference sequence). The CDR3 bases are TGTGCCAGCAGGATCCGGGACAGTAATCAGCCCCAGCATTTT. It is translated as CASRIRDSNQPQHF.

CDR3 DNA sequence: TGTGCCTGGAGTGTGAGACCAGGGGCTCGTGAAAAACTGTTTTTT. Translation gives CAWSVRPGAREKLFF. J is TRBJ1-4 and V is TRBV30; D may be TRBD1 (6 bases). This CDR3 region has 15 residues. Trimming cost V 0 bases and J 7 bases, with 15 bases left between them. Germline V gene lookup returns CDR1 GTSNPN and CDR2 SVGIG (reference sequence). Full variable domain (rest looked up from reference TRBV30 and TRBJ1-4): SQTIHQWPATLVQPVGSPLSLECTVEGTSNPNLYWYRQAAGRGLQLLFYSVGIGQISSEVPQNLSASRPQDRQFILSSKKLLLSDSGFYLCAWSVRPGAREKLFFGSGTQLSVL.

This clonotype showed up just once. The chain has TRBV6-2 or TRBV6-3 and TRBJ1-1; 8 positions match TRBD1. V trimming: 4 bases; J trimming: 7 bases; junction bases outside the gene matches: 14. This CDR3 is 16 amino acids long. The V gene's germline CDR1 is MNHEY and CDR2 SVGEGT. In DNA, the CDR3 is TGTGCCAGCAGTTGGACAGCCACAGGGGGTTTAGGTGAAGCTTTCTTT. Protein sequence: CASSWTATGGLGEAFF.

The chain recombines TRBV30 with TRBJ1-2; D is unclear. CDR3 size: 14 residues. Germline CDR1 GTSNPN, CDR2 SVGIG (reference sequence). Trimming left V 2 bases short and J 0 bases short, with 10 bases between. In DNA form, the CDR3 reads TGTGCCTGGAGTTTCTCAGAAGCTAACTATGGCTACACCTTC. This encodes CAWSFSEANYGYTF.

This clonotype is labeled as hyperexpanded. This chain uses TRBV28 with TRBJ1-5; D is unclear. The CDR3 has 18 amino acids. Germline lookup yields CDR1 MDHEN and CDR2 SYDVKM. Trimming cost V 4 bases and J 3 bases, with 22 bases left between them. The CDR3 DNA reads as TGTGCCAGCAGTTCACCCTCACTTAACCAGTTTCTCAATCAGCCCCAGCATTTT. This sequence encodes CASSSPSLNQFLNQPQHF.

This clonotype is large by share. This chain uses TRBV4-2 with TRBJ2-4; TRBD2 might be the D (7 bases). Germline-derived CDR1 and CDR2 are LGHNA and YNFKEQ. The CDR3 totals 17 residues. V was pared by 1 base and J by 7 bases, with 20 bases between. CDR3 nucleotide sequence: TGTGCCAGCAGCCAAGGGGGAGGGGGGCCCCACGGGAACATTCAGTACTTC. It translates to CASSQGGGGPHGNIQYF.

This clonotype has only one observation. V and J are TRBV7-9 and TRBJ1-1; D not resolved. The CDR3 sequence is 14 residues long. Germline assignment: CDR1 SEHNR and CDR2 FQNEAQ (reference sequence). Trimming took off 1 base at V and 1 base at J, with 7 bases between the two ends. The CDR3 here is CASSLVGRNTEAFF. Here the CDR3 DNA reads TGTGCCAGCAGCTTAGTGGGTAGGAACACTGAAGCTTTCTTT.